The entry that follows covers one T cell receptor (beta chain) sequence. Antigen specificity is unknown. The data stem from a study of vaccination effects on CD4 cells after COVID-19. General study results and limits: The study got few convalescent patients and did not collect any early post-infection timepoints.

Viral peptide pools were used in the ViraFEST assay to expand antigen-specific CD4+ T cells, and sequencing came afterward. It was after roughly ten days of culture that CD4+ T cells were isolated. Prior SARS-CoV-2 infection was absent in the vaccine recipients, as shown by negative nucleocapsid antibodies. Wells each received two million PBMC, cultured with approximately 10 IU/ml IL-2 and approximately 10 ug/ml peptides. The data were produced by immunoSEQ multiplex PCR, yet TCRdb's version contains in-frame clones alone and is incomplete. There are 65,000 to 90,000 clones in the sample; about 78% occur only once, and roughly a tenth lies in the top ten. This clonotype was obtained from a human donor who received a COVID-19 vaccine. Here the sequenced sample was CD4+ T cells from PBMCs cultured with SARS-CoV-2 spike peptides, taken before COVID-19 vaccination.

DNA for the CDR3: TGTGCCAGCAGTCTACGGACTAGCGGGGGTGCCGTCCCAGATACGCAGTATTTT. This codes for CASSLRTSGGAVPDTQYF. The J gene is TRBJ2-3, the V gene TRBV27; 13 bases are a match to TRBD2. In germline, CDR1 is MNHEY, CDR2 SMNVEV (reference sequence). V dropped 5 bases and J dropped 4; count of bases not matched to a gene: 12. The CDR3 is 18 amino acids.